These T cell receptor beta chains were read from a single sample in a study of somatic mutations in cytotoxic T cells in rheumatoid arthritis. The assay was immunoSEQ multiplex PCR, and TCRdb's table has in-frame clones only and misses some. Seen here are fewer than 30,000 clones, roughly 82% observed once, and the top ten hold more than 4.5%. The source material was CD8+ T cells sorted from blood. Receptors originate from a man aged 50-60 years in good health. Both conserved end residues are part of each CDR3. D genes are given only for firm matches. Where a row states a size, it is once, few, many or the class of an expanded clone; other rows omit it.

TRBD2,TRBV7-6,once,TRBJ2-3,CASSLRTAGGADTQYF,TGTGCCAGCAGCCTACGGACAGCGGGAGGAGCAGATACGCAGTATTTT
TRBD2,TRBV27,-,TRBJ2-3,CASSFGLAGADTQYF,TGTGCCAGCAGTTTTGGGCTAGCGGGAGCAGATACGCAGTATTTT
-,TRBV2,-,TRBJ1-2,CASSDRQSYGYTF,TGTGCCAGCAGTGACAGACAGAGCTATGGCTACACCTTC
-,TRBV19,-,TRBJ1-5,CASSIAATEPQHF,TGTGCCAGTAGTATAGCCGCAACCGAGCCCCAGCATTTT
-,TRBV5-8,-,TRBJ2-7,CASRGTGATEQYF,TGTGCCAGCAGGGGGACTGGGGCAACCGAGCAGTACTTC
TRBD2,TRBV29-1,-,TRBJ2-1,CSVYLLAGGPDNNEQFF,TGCAGCGTTTATCTACTAGCGGGAGGGCCAGATAACAATGAGCAGTTCTTC
TRBD1,TRBV4-2,-,TRBJ2-7,CASSQAPPSRDRRTYEQYF,TGTGCCAGCAGCCAAGCTCCCCCCTCCCGGGACAGGCGCACCTACGAGCAGTACTTC
TRBD1,TRBV4-1,-,TRBJ1-1,CASSQGTGKNTEAFF,TGCGCCAGCAGCCAAGGGACAGGGAAGAACACTGAAGCTTTCTTT
TRBD1,TRBV9,-,TRBJ1-1,CASSVDPGQGVTEAFF,TGTGCCAGCAGCGTAGATCCGGGACAGGGCGTCACTGAAGCTTTCTTT
-,TRBV29-1,-,TRBJ2-1,CSVEGRLVSNNEQFF,TGCAGCGTTGAAGGCCGACTAGTTTCCAACAATGAGCAGTTCTTC
-,TRBV11-3,-,TRBJ1-4,CASSPTPGLNRGKLFF,TGTGCCAGCAGCCCTACCCCTGGTTTGAATCGGGGGAAACTGTTTTTT
-,TRBV10-2,-,TRBJ1-5,CASRPTDGDQPQHF,TGCGCCAGCAGGCCGACAGACGGAGATCAGCCCCAGCATTTT
-,TRBV6-1,-,TRBJ1-2,CASSDSQEGYYGYTF,TGTGCCAGCAGTGATTCACAGGAAGGATACTATGGCTACACCTTC
-,TRBV2,-,TRBJ2-1,CASRGNEQFF,TGTGCCAGCAGGGGCAATGAGCAGTTCTTC
TRBD2,TRBV5-5,-,TRBJ2-1,CASSLETGGPRNEQFF,TGTGCCAGCAGCTTGGAGACGGGAGGGCCTCGCAATGAGCAGTTCTTC
TRBD2,TRBV11-2,-,TRBJ2-3,CASSLLAGGSDTQYF,TGTGCCAGCAGCTTACTAGCGGGAGGGTCAGATACGCAGTATTTT
-,TRBV6-1,-,TRBJ2-7,CASSETIYRETTDEQYF,TGTGCCAGCAGTGAAACGATCTACCGGGAGACGACGGATGAGCAGTACTTC
-,TRBV5-6,-,TRBJ1-1,CASSSRVGAERGSTEAFF,TGTGCCAGCAGCTCCAGGGTAGGGGCTGAGAGAGGGAGCACTGAAGCTTTCTTT
-,TRBV5-4,-,TRBJ1-1,CASTGPSNTEAFF,TGTGCCAGCACCGGACCGTCGAACACTGAAGCTTTCTTT
-,TRBV6-6,-,TRBJ1-1,CATTGILNTEAFF,TGTGCCACAACAGGGATTTTGAACACTGAAGCTTTCTTT
-,TRBV5-1,-,TRBJ1-5,CASSLGGGSHQPQHF,TGCGCCAGCAGCTTGGGAGGGGGGAGCCATCAGCCCCAGCATTTT
-,TRBV7-9,few,TRBJ1-4,CASSSPTRNEKLFF,TGTGCCAGCAGCTCACCGACACGTAATGAAAAACTGTTTTTT
-,TRBV7-6,-,TRBJ2-7,CASSPGLSSYEQYF,TGTGCCAGCAGCCCGGGACTTTCTTCTTACGAGCAGTACTTC
-,TRBV7-9,-,TRBJ1-2,CASSLAAHGGYTF,TGTGCCAGCAGCTTAGCGGCACACGGGGGCTACACCTTC
TRBD1,TRBV19,-,TRBJ2-7,CASSIGTGAYEQYF,TGTGCCAGTAGTATTGGAACAGGGGCCTACGAGCAGTACTTC
-,TRBV7-2,-,TRBJ2-3,CASSPPERRGTDTQYF,TGTGCCAGCAGCCCCCCCGAGCGGAGGGGGACAGATACGCAGTATTTT
TRBD2,TRBV11-2,-,TRBJ2-1,CASSLDVSGRGSYNEQFF,TGTGCCAGCAGCTTAGACGTTAGCGGGAGGGGATCCTACAATGAGCAGTTCTTC
-,TRBV7-8,few,TRBJ1-5,CASSDAGVQPQHF,TGTGCCAGCAGCGACGCCGGGGTTCAGCCCCAGCATTTT
TRBD2,TRBV18,-,TRBJ2-1,CASSPGLAGSLLLDNEQFF,TGTGCCAGCTCGCCGGGACTAGCGGGATCCTTGCTTTTGGACAATGAGCAGTTCTTC
-,TRBV4-1,-,TRBJ2-1,CASSQDPGIERFF,TGCGCCAGCAGCCAAGACCCCGGGATAGAAAGGTTCTTC
TRBD1,TRBV5-8,-,TRBJ1-2,CASRHDRDRGYEGYTF,TGTGCCAGCAGGCACGACCGGGACAGGGGGTATGAGGGCTACACCTTC
-,TRBV29-1,-,TRBJ2-2,CSVEFAGELFF,TGCAGCGTTGAATTCGCGGGGGAGCTGTTTTTT
-,TRBV7-9,-,TRBJ1-2,CASSHKTANYGYTF,TGTGCCAGCAGCCATAAGACAGCTAACTATGGCTACACCTTC
TRBD2,TRBV6-1,once,TRBJ2-1,CASRASGSNEQFF,TGTGCCAGCAGGGCTAGCGGGAGTAATGAGCAGTTCTTC
TRBD1,TRBV4-1,-,TRBJ2-5,CASSQEGDRVRQETQYF,TGCGCCAGCAGCCAAGAGGGGGACAGGGTGAGACAAGAGACCCAGTACTTC
TRBD2,TRBV27,-,TRBJ2-7,CATTSGTGEQYF,TGTGCCACAACTAGCGGGACTGGGGAGCAGTACTTC
TRBD1,TRBV10-3,-,TRBJ2-7,CAITTDRGPYEQYF,TGTGCCATCACGACGGACAGGGGCCCCTACGAGCAGTACTTC
-,TRBV7-9,once,TRBJ1-2,CASSLVYSSYGYTF,TGTGCCAGCAGCTTAGTTTACAGCTCCTATGGCTACACCTTC
-,TRBV7-8,-,TRBJ2-3,CASSLLWTSTDTQYF,TGTGCCAGCAGCCTCCTGTGGACTAGCACAGATACGCAGTATTTT
-,TRBV9,-,TRBJ2-7,CASSHSGEGSYEQYF,TGTGCCAGCAGCCATAGCGGCGAAGGGTCCTACGAGCAGTACTTC
TRBD1,TRBV30,-,TRBJ2-3,CAWRGLGDRGTDTQYF,TGTGCCTGGAGGGGGCTAGGGGACAGGGGTACAGATACGCAGTATTTT
-,TRBV11-3,-,TRBJ2-7,CASSRTGIRVYEQYF,TGTGCCAGCAGCCGAACAGGTATACGGGTATACGAGCAGTACTTC
-,TRBV9,-,TRBJ1-3,CASSVAFRLSGNTIYF,TGTGCCAGCAGCGTAGCGTTCAGACTTTCTGGAAACACCATATATTTT
-,TRBV7-9,-,TRBJ2-1,CASSLQDSYNEQFF,TGTGCCAGCAGCTTACAGGACTCTTACAATGAGCAGTTCTTC
TRBD2,TRBV2,-,TRBJ2-5,CASSGLTSGSDETQYF,TGTGCCAGCAGTGGGTTGACTAGCGGGAGTGATGAGACCCAGTACTTC
-,TRBV2,-,TRBJ2-2,CASRRRDFTGWGELFF,TGTGCCAGCAGGAGGAGGGATTTCACCGGTTGGGGGGAGCTGTTTTTT
-,TRBV27,-,TRBJ2-7,CASSPFRSSYEQYF,TGTGCCAGCAGCCCGTTCAGGAGCTCCTACGAGCAGTACTTC